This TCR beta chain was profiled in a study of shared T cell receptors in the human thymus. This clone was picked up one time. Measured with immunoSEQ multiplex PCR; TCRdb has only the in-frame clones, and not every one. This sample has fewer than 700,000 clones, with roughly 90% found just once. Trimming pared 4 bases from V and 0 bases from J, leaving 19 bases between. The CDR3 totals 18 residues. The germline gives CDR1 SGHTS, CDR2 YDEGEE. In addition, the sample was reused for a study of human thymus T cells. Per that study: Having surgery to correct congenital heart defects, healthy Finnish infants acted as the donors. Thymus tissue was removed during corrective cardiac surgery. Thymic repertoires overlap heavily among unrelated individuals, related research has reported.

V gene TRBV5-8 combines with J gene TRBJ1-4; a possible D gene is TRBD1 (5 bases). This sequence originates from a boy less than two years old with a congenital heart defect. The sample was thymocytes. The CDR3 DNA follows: TGTGCCAGCAGCACAAGCCAGACTGTAGGGGCAACTAATGAAAAACTGTTTTTT. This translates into CASSTSQTVGATNEKLFF.